The 19 T cell receptor beta chains below were found in one sample sequenced in a study of shared clonotypes between healthy human individuals. Measured with immunoSEQ multiplex PCR; TCRdb has only the in-frame clones, and not every one. This sample yields 400,000 to 600,000 clones, of which almost 80% are seen a single time; about 12% belongs to the top ten. Sequencing was performed on PBMCs. The receptors come from a woman aged 35 to 49 in good health. Some clones in this sample may be carry-over from other donors' samples.

This chain connects TRBV5-4 to TRBJ1-2, with a possible D match to TRBD1 (6 bases). Germline CDR1 is SGHNT and CDR2 is YYREEE (reference sequence). The V gene lost 2 bases and the J gene lost 4 bases, with 12 bases spanning the gap. The CDR3 covers 14 residues. CDR3 DNA: TGTGCCAGCAGCTTTTCTCAGGGGTTCTATGGCTACACCTTC. It yields the protein CASSFSQGFYGYTF.

This clone came up a few times. This chain links TRBV7-9 with TRBJ2-7; 7 positions agree with TRBD2. Germline CDR1 and CDR2: SEHNR and FQNEAQ (reference sequence). The CDR3 consists of 15 residues. V lost 5 bases, J lost 6 bases, and 13 bases stayed unmatched. CDR3 bases: TGTGCCAGCAGCCCCGGACTAGAACGTGGAGGCGAGCAGTACTTC. Its translation: CASSPGLERGGEQYF.

The chain combines TRBV5-6 with TRBJ1-2; D unclear. Between the trimmed V and J ends, which lost 5 bases and 1 base, there was a span of 9 bases. The CDR3 is made up of 13 amino acids. CDR1 and CDR2 (germline): SGHDT, YYEEEE. CDR3: CASRGWGNYGYTF. The CDR3 DNA is TGTGCCAGCAGGGGCTGGGGTAACTATGGCTACACCTTC.

J is TRBJ2-3 and V is TRBV7-2, with D uncertain. The V gene's germline CDR1 is SGHTA and CDR2 FQGNSA. Trimming removed 0 bases at V and 0 bases at J, with 1 base between. The CDR3 is made up of 13 amino acids. The CDR3 bases are TGTGCCAGCAGCTTAGCTAGCACAGATACGCAGTATTTT. It yields the protein CASSLASTDTQYF.

This chain links TRBV7-9 with TRBJ2-1; no clear D gene. The CDR3 runs to 16 residues. CDR1 SEHNR and CDR2 FQNEAQ come from the germline V gene (reference sequence). Trimming pared 7 bases from V and 1 base from J, leaving 17 bases between. CDR3 sequence reads: CASKPAPHGSYNEQFF. CDR3 in DNA: TGTGCCAGCAAACCCGCACCCCACGGGTCCTACAATGAGCAGTTCTTC. Full variable domain (remainder filled in from reference TRBV7-9 and TRBJ2-1): DTGVSQNPRHKITKRGQNVTFRCDPISEHNRLYWYRQTLGQGPEFLTYFQNEAQLEKSRLLSDRFSAERPKGSFSTLEIQRTEQGDSAMYLCASKPAPHGSYNEQFFGPGTRLTVL.

This rearrangement joins TRBV6-1 to TRBJ2-3; D uncertain. The length of the CDR3 is 13 residues. The V gene's germline CDR1 is MNHNS and CDR2 SASEGT. Trimming shortened V by 6 bases and J by 8 bases, and 15 bases separated the two germline ends. The CDR3 here is CASRLPIGRTQYF. The CDR3 nucleotides read TGTGCCAGCAGGCTCCCGATAGGGCGTACGCAGTATTTT.

The CDR3 is CASNPTGTGVDTQYF. The CDR3 DNA sequence: TGTGCCAGCAACCCGACCGGGACAGGGGTAGATACGCAGTATTTT. V gene TRBV4-2 combines with J gene TRBJ2-3; 10 bases align to TRBD1. CDR1 and CDR2 (germline): LGHNA, YNFKEQ. The CDR3 extends over 15 amino acids. Unmatched junction bases numbered 9, after V lost 7 bases and J lost 5 bases.

This clone was seen just once. The chain links TRBV7-2 to TRBJ1-4; tentative D call: TRBD1 (5 bases). The CDR3 is 14 residues long. The germline gives CDR1 SGHTA, CDR2 FQGNSA. V was clipped by 0 bases and J by 7 bases, with 9 bases between them. The CDR3: CASSLAGLGEKLFF. The CDR3 region has the DNA TGTGCCAGCAGCTTAGCGGGGCTCGGTGAAAAACTGTTTTTT. The full variable domain, with the rest looked up from reference TRBV7-2 and TRBJ1-4, is GAGVSQSPSNKVTEKGKDVELRCDPISGHTALYWYRQSLGQGLEFLIYFQGNSAPDKSGLPSDRFSAERTGGSVSTLTIQRTQQEDSAVYLCASSLAGLGEKLFFGSGTQLSVL.

The rearrangement uses TRBV7-2 and TRBJ1-4; D remains unclear. This CDR3 region has 14 residues. V lost 5 bases and J lost 2, with 9 bases in between. Germline V lookup: CDR1 SGHTA, CDR2 FQGNSA. CDR3 nucleotides: TGTGCCAGCAGCCTCTGGGGTACTAATGAAAAACTGTTTTTT. Translating it yields CASSLWGTNEKLFF.

CDR3 residues: CASGQRVGEGSTQYF. CDR3 in DNA: TGTGCCAGCGGGCAGAGGGTGGGGGAGGGATCGACCCAGTACTTC. The chain joins TRBV6-1 to TRBJ2-5; 7 bases are a match to TRBD2. CDR3 length: 15 amino acids. J gave up 7 bases and V 8 bases, and 16 bases lay outside the gene matches. Germline values: CDR1 MNHNS, CDR2 SASEGT.

J is TRBJ2-3 and V is TRBV7-9, with D perhaps TRBD2 (5 bases). The CDR3 is made up of 14 amino acids. CDR1 is SEHNR, CDR2 FQNEAQ, per germline (reference sequence). With 9 bases removed from V and 2 bases from J, the gap between germline ends came to 15 bases. The CDR3 reads CASTPGLVTDTQYF. As DNA, the CDR3 is TGTGCCAGTACCCCAGGACTCGTCACAGATACGCAGTATTTT. Looking up the rest from reference TRBV7-9 and TRBJ2-3 gives the full variable domain: DTGVSQNPRHKITKRGQNVTFRCDPISEHNRLYWYRQTLGQGPEFLTYFQNEAQLEKSRLLSDRFSAERPKGSFSTLEIQRTEQGDSAMYLCASTPGLVTDTQYFGPGTRLTVL.

The chain uses TRBV28 and TRBJ1-3, with D unresolved. CDR1 MDHEN and CDR2 SYDVKM come from the germline V gene. V was clipped by 3 bases and J by 3 bases, with 9 bases between them. The CDR3 runs to 14 residues. CDR3 sequence: CASSFRPVGNTIYF. The CDR3 coding sequence is TGTGCCAGCAGTTTTCGGCCAGTTGGAAACACCATATATTTT.

This chain links TRBV27 with TRBJ2-7; unclear D gene. Trimming removed 3 bases at V and 2 bases at J, with 11 bases between. There are 14 residues in the CDR3. The germline gives CDR1 MNHEY, CDR2 SMNVEV (reference sequence). CDR3 sequence reads: CASSFSDGPYEQYF. CDR3 DNA sequence: TGTGCCAGCAGTTTTTCGGACGGCCCCTACGAGCAGTACTTC.

This clone was recorded only once. The chain carries TRBV18 and TRBJ2-1; a possible D gene is TRBD2 (6 bases). With 3 bases removed from V and 10 bases from J, the gap between germline ends came to 13 bases. The CDR3 length is 13 residues. Germline-derived CDR1 and CDR2 are KGHSH and LQKENI. CDR3 coding DNA: TGTGCCAGCTCACCGCCCCCTAGCGTGGAGCAGTTCTTC. It yields the protein CASSPPPSVEQFF.

This chain joins TRBV6-5 and TRBJ2-7, with TRBD2 matching over 7 bases. V lost 6 bases and J lost 0; bases outside the gene matches: 5. Germline V CDR1 and CDR2: MNHEY, SVGAGI. CDR3 size: 14 residues. The CDR3 sequence is CASRKGGSSYEQYF. CDR3 coding DNA: TGTGCCAGCAGGAAAGGCGGGAGCTCCTACGAGCAGTACTTC.

J is TRBJ2-5 and V is TRBV4-3; D is perhaps TRBD1 (5 bases). The better agreement between TRBJ2-7 and the DNA end casts doubt on the J call. Germline loops: CDR1 LGHNA, CDR2 YSLEER. CDR3 length: 15 amino acids. This CDR3 is CASSQDAGQSYEQYF. CDR3 DNA sequence: TGCGCCAGCAGCCAAGATGCTGGACAAAGCTACGAGCAGTACTTC.

The chain employs TRBV7-9 and TRBJ2-1; 7 bases agree with TRBD2. This CDR3 comprises 16 residues. CDR1 is SEHNR and CDR2 is FQNEAQ in the germline V gene (reference sequence). V shed 5 bases, J shed 6 bases, and the junction held 13 bases outside the gene matches. Here the CDR3 reads CASSIVGGSFGNEQFF. For the CDR3, the DNA is TGTGCCAGCAGCATTGTGGGCGGGAGTTTCGGCAATGAGCAGTTCTTC.

The CDR3 region has the DNA TGTGCCAGCAGCTCCCGGGCCCCGGGGGCCTCCTACGAGCAGTACTTC. Its translation is CASSSRAPGASYEQYF. This rearrangement joins TRBV7-9 to TRBJ2-7; D is tentatively TRBD1 or TRBD2 (6 bases each). This CDR3 is 16 amino acids long. The germline gives CDR1 SEHNR, CDR2 FQNEAQ (reference sequence). Trimming removed 4 bases from V and 0 bases from J, with 16 bases in between.

The CDR3 bases are TGCGCCAGCAGCCAAGATCGGGACGGATCCTACGAGCAGTACTTC. As protein: CASSQDRDGSYEQYF. V usage is TRBV4-3 and J usage is TRBJ2-7; D might be TRBD1 or TRBD2, each matching 5 bases. Germline assignment: CDR1 LGHNA and CDR2 YSLEER. Trimming removed 0 bases at V and 1 base at J, with 10 bases between. This CDR3 comprises 15 residues.